The entry below gives a single T cell receptor beta chain sequence along with its context. Its antigen is undetermined. CDR3 length: 14 residues. Primers for the PCR totalled 60 Vbeta and 13 Jbeta. Using immunoSEQ multiplex PCR, the repertoire was profiled, and TCRdb retains in-frame clones only, with some absent. This table holds some 180,000 clones, roughly 9.5% found once. The data derive from a study of cytomegalovirus exposure and HLA in healthy donors. Whole-study results and caveats: Likely technical artifact: a cluster of highly shared sequence variants. Earlier analysis yielded a pattern in which most TCR beta V segments were productive about 90% or about 30% of the time.

The clonotype originates from a woman younger than 45 in good health and CMV-seropositive. V gene TRBV21-1 combines with J gene TRBJ1-1. TRBV21-1 is an annotated pseudogene. The sequencing sample was made of PBMCs. CDR3 sequence: CASSTRERAIEAFF. DNA of the CDR3: TGTGCCAGCAGCACCCGGGAAAGGGCGATTGAAGCTTTCTTT.